These T cell receptor beta chains were read from a single sample in a study of OX40 agonist ivuxolimab in advanced cancers. TCRdb's table, derived via immunoSEQ multiplex PCR, lists solely in-frame clones and lacks some. The sample carries tens of thousands of clones, approximately 86% recorded once. The sequencing here drew on CD4+ or CD8+ T cells sorted from blood, taken in a trial of the OX40 agonist ivuxolimab. The receptors were sampled from an adult with an advanced solid tumor such as melanoma, head and neck, liver or kidney cancer. The CDR3 runs from the conserved cysteine through the conserved F or W. Each record gives: V gene, D gene, clone size, J gene, CDR3 length, CDR3 protein, CDR3 DNA. The D gene is left open where the match is weak. Some rows have no size entry. The others give once, few or many, or a class for an expanded clone.

TRBV21-1	NA	NA	TRBJ2-7	15	CASSKVGKGNYEQYF	NA
TRBV7-1	NA	few	TRBJ2-7	15	CASSLGTGFSNEQYF	TGTGCCAGCAGCTTGGGTACCGGGTTTAGCAACGAGCAGTACTTC
TRBV27	NA	NA	TRBJ2-1	12	CATESEANEQFF	TGTGCCACCGAATCCGAGGCCAATGAGCAGTTCTTC
TRBV9	NA	NA	TRBJ1-1	16	CASSVGVEHMNTEAFF	TGTGCCAGCAGCGTAGGGGTCGAGCATATGAACACTGAAGCTTTCTTT
TRBV5-6	NA	NA	TRBJ2-1	14	CASSLVGSYNEQFF	TGTGCCAGCAGCTTGGTGGGCAGCTACAATGAGCAGTTCTTC
TRBV18	NA	NA	TRBJ2-7	16	CASSPRGGTESYEQYF	TGTGCCAGCTCACCAAGGGGAGGGACAGAGTCCTACGAGCAGTACTTC
TRBV7-8	NA	NA	TRBJ2-7	14	CASSLVDGAHEQYF	TGTGCCAGCAGCTTAGTGGATGGGGCCCACGAGCAGTACTTC
TRBV10-3	NA	medium-sized	TRBJ2-7	16	CAISGVGRGYSYEQYF	TGTGCCATCAGTGGGGTTGGCAGGGGCTACTCCTACGAGCAGTACTTC
TRBV28	NA	few	TRBJ2-3	12	CASSTSTDTQYF	TGTGCCAGCAGTACCAGCACAGATACGCAGTATTTT
TRBV28	TRBD1	NA	TRBJ1-3	18	CASSPLMAGQGLRNTIYF	TGTGCCAGCAGTCCCCTAATGGCGGGACAGGGTCTTAGAAACACCATATATTTT
TRBV5-1	NA	NA	TRBJ1-5	13	CASSFNSNQPQHF	TGCGCCAGCAGCTTCAACAGCAATCAGCCCCAGCATTTT
TRBV15	NA	NA	TRBJ2-7	15	CATSRDKGGSYEQYF	TGTGCCACCAGCAGAGACAAAGGGGGTTCCTACGAGCAGTACTTC
TRBV4-1	NA	NA	TRBJ2-6	15	CASSQGVSGANVLTF	TGCGCCAGCAGCCAAGGGGTCTCTGGGGCCAACGTCCTGACTTTC
TRBV4-1	TRBD1	NA	TRBJ2-5	14	CASSPTGNQETQYF	TGCGCCAGCAGTCCGACAGGGAACCAAGAGACCCAGTACTTC
TRBV5-6	TRBD1	NA	TRBJ2-1	13	CASSGTVYNEQFF	TGTGCCAGCAGCGGGACAGTATACAATGAGCAGTTCTTC
TRBV7-9	NA	once	TRBJ2-7	14	CASSLVGGAYEQYF	TGTGCCAGCAGCTTAGTCGGGGGAGCCTACGAGCAGTACTTC
TRBV5-1	NA	NA	TRBJ2-7	16	CASSLEGGGLPYEQYF	TGCGCCAGCAGCTTGGAGGGAGGGGGGCTGCCCTACGAGCAGTACTTC
TRBV6-6	NA	NA	TRBJ1-1	16	CASSYSSDSLNTEAFF	TGTGCCAGCAGTTACTCGTCGGACAGCTTGAACACTGAAGCTTTCTTT
TRBV11-2	NA	NA	TRBJ2-3	15	CASSFFLGGTDTQYF	TGTGCCAGCAGCTTCTTTTTAGGCGGCACAGATACGCAGTATTTT
TRBV19	NA	NA	TRBJ2-3	14	CASSISTRTDTQYF	TGTGCCAGTAGTATTTCAACTCGGACAGATACGCAGTATTTT
TRBV7-9	NA	NA	TRBJ2-2	13	CASVGPNTGELFF	TGTGCCAGCGTCGGGCCGAACACCGGGGAGCTGTTTTTT
TRBV9	NA	NA	TRBJ1-2	13	CASSVGGNYGYTF	TGTGCCAGCAGCGTAGGGGGGAACTATGGCTACACCTTC